The T cell receptor beta chain under discussion was sequenced for a study of cytomegalovirus exposure and HLA in healthy donors. Whole-study findings and limits: Specificity of three CMV-associated chains for CMV antigens was verified in vitro.

This PCR relied on a set of 60 Vbeta primers and 13 Jbeta primers. Profiled with immunoSEQ multiplex PCR; TCRdb holds only in-frame clones, not every one. The sample holds about 140,000 clones; roughly 77% are singletons and the top ten take 11%. For this clone: Its target is not known.

The sample comprised PBMCs. The TCR comes from a man younger than 30 in good health and CMV-seropositive.

The CDR3 region is CATSREAKWTQYF. The CDR3 nucleotides read TGTGCCACCAGCAGAGAGGCCAAATGGACCCAGTACTTC. This chain links TRBV15 with TRBJ2-5; D unresolved. Germline V lookup: CDR1 LNHNV, CDR2 YYDKDF (reference sequence). The length of the CDR3 is 13 residues. V lost 0 bases, J lost 7 bases, and 9 bases lay in between. Combining the CDR3 with reference TRBV15 and TRBJ2-5 gives the whole variable domain DAMVIQNPRYQVTQFGKPVTLSCSQTLNHNVMYWYQQKSSQAPKLLFHYYDKDFNNEADTPDNFQSRRPNTSFCFLDIRSPGLGDTAMYLCATSREAKWTQYFGPGTRLLVL.